The following is a T cell receptor beta chain sequence with its context. What this receptor recognizes is not known. No per-base quality is available; no much larger clone lies one base away. This sample was included in a study of shared clonotypes between healthy human individuals (TCRdb year 2020). Regarding the complete study: Two women and a few men aged 18 to 49 years were included in the cohort. For each donor, three plates each were used for CD4 naive and CD4 memory, two plates were used for CD8 naive, and one plate was used for CD8 memory. To estimate repertoire size and how much clonotype sharing occurs between individuals, the study deeply sequenced the blood TCR repertoires of about five healthy adults. Libraries were prepared and TCR repertoires were sequenced by different laboratories using diverse techniques, in order to increase sequencing depth and limit assay-specific biases. Per donor, leukapheresis produced somewhere between about 0.94 and 9 billion PBMCs. Beyond this particular receptor, the publication reports: Even with the large sequencing depth, rarefaction of the sorted-subset datasets indicated that sequencing was incomplete. Higher generation probabilities were observed for clonotypes shared by all four sorted-subset donors than for non-shared clonotypes. Sharing across a few donors was observed for 4.5% to 6.5% of naive CD4, around 3.5% of naive CD8, about 2.5% of memory CD4, and about 0.38% of memory CD8 clonotypes. Naive subsets generally had larger estimated clonotype richness than memory subsets did. Because the study included only a small number of donors, the genetic and exposure-history diversity represented was limited. Pairwise subsampling led to the expectation that sequencing depth would affect the degree of clonotype sharing among donors. Sampling was restricted to blood, and TCR repertoires in tissues likely differ from the TCR repertoires found in blood.

CDR1 and CDR2 are read off the germline V gene as MDHEN and SYDVKM. The V end loses 2 bases and the J end loses 1 base, and a stretch of 8 bases separates them. Its CDR3 holds 14 amino acids, cysteine through phenylalanine. Kept here is only the CDR3 DNA, which spans 42 bases and is read in frame from base 1. Donors were healthy HIV-negative adults with no recently reported acute infections or vaccinations. Only Caucasian adults living in Nashville, Tennessee, USA were represented among the donors. CD4+ T cells were enriched by magnetic negative selection, after which naive cells were positively selected on CD45RA and the negative fraction was taken as the memory subset. Blood was obtained by leukapheresis, after which PBMCs were separated by Ficoll-Histopaque density gradient centrifugation and cryopreserved in liquid nitrogen vapor phase. Analytical flow cytometry was used to check the purity and quantity of every magnetically sorted T cell population. Each sorted fraction had its genomic DNA isolated and then quantified by UV absorbance on a Nanodrop 2000c.

Using the deep immunoSEQ assay, multiplex PCR amplified TCR CDR3 regions from genomic DNA. Extracted genomic DNA from each cell subset was distributed evenly across all wells of several immunoSEQ 96-well plates, and each plate was treated as a replicate. For sorted subsets, approximately 0.2 ug of genomic DNA, equivalent to some 30,000 T cell genomes, went into each replicate PCR. The purified libraries were quantified using a Qubit 3.0 fluorometer, sized with a Bioanalyzer 2100, and then quantified again using the KAPA Library Quantification kit. Every immunoSEQ 96-well plate was sequenced on a separate single-read 150-cycle Illumina NextSeq 550 flow cell. Per the source publication's procedure: The immunoSEQ output contained only junctional sequences without quality scores, so filtering could not match that applied to full-length reads. Sequences were annotated with PyIR, a Python wrapper for IgBLAST v1.9, and V/J genes and CDR3 were assigned using IMGT germline references. Reads were removed for weak V/J assignments (E-value above 1e-6), missing CDR3, stop codons, out-of-frame junctions, or ambiguous translated residues. A V3J clonotype was defined by an identical inferred V gene, J gene, and CDR3 amino acid sequence. Percentage overlap between repertoires was computed as shared unique clonotypes divided by the size of the smaller repertoire. Repertoire richness was assessed with RTK rarefaction, the Chao1 estimator, and Recon v2.1 estimates of unobserved clonotypes. Generation probabilities for all TCRbeta clonotypes obtained by the gDNA method from a handful of donors were computed using OLGA. Not all clones reach the TCRdb copy of this immuneACCESS table, which keeps in-frame sequences only. Checked studies attribute under half of the gap to unresolved V genes and leave the rest unexplained. D and trimming come from the DNA, and the V and J calls and clone size come from that table. The table for this sample lists about 2.3 million clones; more than 80% of them were counted only once. The ten top clones hold about 0.39% of the sample.

The TCR sequence derives from a man between 18 and 29 years old in good health. Some clones in this sample may be carry-over from other donors' samples. The sequenced material came from naive CD4+ T cells from PBMCs. The sample's cell subset or site label, in plain terms: CD45RA+ positively selected. This chain is built from TRBV28 and TRBJ2-5; confidence is insufficient to name the D gene. In nucleotide form, the sequence is TGTGCCAGCAGTTTAGGTCAGTTCCAAGAGACCCAGTACTTC. Its coded protein is CASSLGQFQETQYF.